This T cell receptor (beta chain) was identified during a study of monozygotic twins with inflammatory bowel disease. The quantity of total RNA per TCR library was around 3,600 ng. With eight separate reactions per sample, the authors made cDNA. UMIs bearing a 6-nucleotide sample barcode were added through template switching. TCRdb re-called the 5' RACE reads; one entry per CDR3 protein, DNA not given. This table holds 200,000 to 250,000 distinct CDR3 sequences. Study-level findings and limits: Evidence failed to back one strong IBD-linked signal or clonotype.

Notes on this clonotype: Its specificity is not known.

The germline gives CDR1 SQVTM, CDR2 ANQGSEA. This CDR3 contains 14 residues. The V and J genes are TRBV29-1 and TRBJ1-5; TCRdb reports TRBD1, a call that lacks DNA to check it against. This TCR came from a human donor with ulcerative colitis or Crohn's disease, or a healthy co-twin of an affected twin (not recorded which). Sequenced: blood. This CDR3 is CSVAGTGESQPQHF. Full variable domain (missing parts from reference TRBV29-1 and TRBJ1-5): SAVISQKPSRDICQRGTSLTIQCQVDSQVTMMFWYRQQPGQSLTLIATANQGSEATYESGFVIDKFPISRPNLTFSTLTVSNMSPEDSSIYLCSVAGTGESQPQHFGDGTRLSIL.